This TCR beta chain was recovered during a study of blood T cells in healthy people across ages. Overall study findings and caveats: Estimates based on one million T cells were treated as lower bounds.

This clonotype has a handful of counts. The antigen is unknown. Investigators took approximately 10 milliliters of peripheral blood from every donor. Primed by a sample-barcoded 5' primer and a J-beta primer mix, a second PCR proceeded for about 7 to 11 cycles. TCRdb re-called the 5' RACE reads through MiXCR, storing one row per CDR3 protein. There are around 1,500,000 distinct CDR3 sequences in the sample; 42% occur only once, and less than 8% lies in the top ten. The V end was cut by 5 bases, the J end by 0 bases, with 8 bases between. There are 15 residues in the CDR3. Germline V gene sequence: CDR1 MDHEN, CDR2 SYDVKM.

The sequence derives from a woman aged 18 to 35 in good health. Sequencing was performed on blood. The rearrangement joins TRBV28 to TRBJ2-6, with D possibly being TRBD2 (5 bases). CDR3 DNA sequence: TGTGCCAGCAGTGGGGAGAGCTCTGGGGCCAACGTCCTGACTTTC. Amino acid sequence: CASSGESSGANVLTF.